This T cell receptor (beta chain) was identified during a study of T-cell reconstitution after alpha-beta-depleted transplantation in children. The germline gives CDR1 SQVTM, CDR2 ANQGSEA. The V gene end was trimmed by 6 bases and the J gene end by 3 bases; junction bases not matched to a gene: 13. CDR3 length: 17 residues. TCRbeta library preparation incorporated unique molecular identifiers. TCRdb independently ran MiXCR on the PCR reads; one entry per CDR3 protein. The repertoire includes fewer than 400,000 distinct CDR3 sequences, roughly 20% of them detected once, and 3.8% sits in the top ten. This clonotype was seen ten or more times.

The sequence derives from a human donor who donated a stem cell graft to a child with acute myeloid leukemia. This sample comprised PBMCs from the stem cell graft donor, obtained from the stem cell graft. The chain carries TRBV29-1 and TRBJ2-1, with 11 bases that match TRBD2. CDR3: CSVPGLAANVVYNEQFF. The CDR3 DNA follows: TGCAGCGTGCCGGGACTAGCGGCCAATGTCGTCTACAATGAGCAGTTCTTC.